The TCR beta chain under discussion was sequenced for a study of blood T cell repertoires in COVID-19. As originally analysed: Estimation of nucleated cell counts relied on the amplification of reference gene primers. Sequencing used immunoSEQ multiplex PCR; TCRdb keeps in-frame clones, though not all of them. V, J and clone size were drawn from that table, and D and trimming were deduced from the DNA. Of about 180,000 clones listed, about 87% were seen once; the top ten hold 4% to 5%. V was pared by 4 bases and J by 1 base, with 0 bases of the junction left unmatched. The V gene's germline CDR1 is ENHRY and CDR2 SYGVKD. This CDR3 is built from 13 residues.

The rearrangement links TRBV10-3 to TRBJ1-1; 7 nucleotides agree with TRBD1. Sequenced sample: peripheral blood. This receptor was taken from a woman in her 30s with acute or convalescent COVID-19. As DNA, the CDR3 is TGTGCCATCAGTGCAGGGGGGAACACTGAAGCTTTCTTT. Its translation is CAISAGGNTEAFF.